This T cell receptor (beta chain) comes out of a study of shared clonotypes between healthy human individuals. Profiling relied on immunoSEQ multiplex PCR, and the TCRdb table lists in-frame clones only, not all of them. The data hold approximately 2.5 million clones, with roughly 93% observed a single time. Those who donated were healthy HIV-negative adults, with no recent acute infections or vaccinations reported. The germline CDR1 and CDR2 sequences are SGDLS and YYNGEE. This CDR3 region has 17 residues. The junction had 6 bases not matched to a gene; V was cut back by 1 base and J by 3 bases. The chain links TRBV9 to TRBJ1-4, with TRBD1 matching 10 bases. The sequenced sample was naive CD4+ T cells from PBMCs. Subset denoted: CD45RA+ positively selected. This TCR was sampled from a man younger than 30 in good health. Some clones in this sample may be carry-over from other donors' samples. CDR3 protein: CASSVFPGTGANEKLFF. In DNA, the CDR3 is TGTGCCAGCAGCGTATTCCCCGGGACAGGGGCTAATGAAAAACTGTTTTTT.